This T cell receptor (beta chain) was captured by sequencing in a study of cytomegalovirus exposure and HLA in healthy donors. Study context: The approximately 120 validation repertoires were reported in a later analysis to have been generated on the same platform as the roughly 700 first-cohort repertoires. Study-wide results and caveats: A classifier reportedly called cytomegalovirus status with high sensitivity and specificity.

The data were produced by immunoSEQ multiplex PCR, yet TCRdb's version contains in-frame clones alone and is incomplete. This sample carries roughly 220,000 clones, around 80% of them seen once, and the ten largest clones take roughly an eighth. V lost 4 bases to trimming and J lost 0 bases; unmatched junction nucleotides: 8. Germline assignment: CDR1 MGHRA and CDR2 YSYEKL. The CDR3 runs 17 residues. As for this clone: Its antigen is still unknown.

The sequence was obtained from a woman in her 30s in good health and CMV-seropositive. Input material: PBMCs. This sequence joins TRBV4-1 and TRBJ2-2; TRBD2 agrees at 7 bases. This CDR3 reads CASSLPSGNANTGELFF. DNA for the CDR3: TGCGCCAGCAGCCTTCCCAGCGGGAACGCGAACACCGGGGAGCTGTTTTTT.